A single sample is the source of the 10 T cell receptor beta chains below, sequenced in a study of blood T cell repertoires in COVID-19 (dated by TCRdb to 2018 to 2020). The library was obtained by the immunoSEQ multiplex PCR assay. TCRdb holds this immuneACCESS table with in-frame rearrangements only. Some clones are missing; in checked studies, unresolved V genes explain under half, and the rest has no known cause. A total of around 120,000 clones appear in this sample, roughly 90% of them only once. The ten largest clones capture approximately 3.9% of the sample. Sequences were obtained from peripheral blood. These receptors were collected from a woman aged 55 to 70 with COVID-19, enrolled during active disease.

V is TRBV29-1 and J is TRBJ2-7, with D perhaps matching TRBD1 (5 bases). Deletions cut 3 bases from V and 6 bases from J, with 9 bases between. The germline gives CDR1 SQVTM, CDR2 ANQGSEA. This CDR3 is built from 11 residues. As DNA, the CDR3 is TGCAGCGTTGATAGGGGCGGCGAGCAGTACTTC. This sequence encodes CSVDRGGEQYF.

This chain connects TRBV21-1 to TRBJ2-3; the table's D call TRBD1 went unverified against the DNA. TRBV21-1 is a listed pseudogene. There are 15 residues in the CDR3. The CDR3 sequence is CASRPRQGRGDTQYF. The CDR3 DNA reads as TGTGCCAGCAGGCCCAGACAGGGTAGAGGAGATACGCAGTATTTT.

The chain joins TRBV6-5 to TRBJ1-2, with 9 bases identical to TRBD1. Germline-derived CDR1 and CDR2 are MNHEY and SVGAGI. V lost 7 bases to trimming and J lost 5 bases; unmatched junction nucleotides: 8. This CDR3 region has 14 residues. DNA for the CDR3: TGTGCCAGCAAGTTTACAGGGGGCGGGTATGGCTACACCTTC. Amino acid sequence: CASKFTGGGYGYTF.

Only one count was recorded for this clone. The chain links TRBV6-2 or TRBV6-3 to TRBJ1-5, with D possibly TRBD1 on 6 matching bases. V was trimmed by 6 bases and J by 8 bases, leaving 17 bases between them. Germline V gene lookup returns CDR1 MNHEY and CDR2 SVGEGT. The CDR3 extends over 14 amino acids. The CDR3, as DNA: TGTGCCAGCAGCCCCCCAGGGGTCGCTAAGCCCCAGCATTTT. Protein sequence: CASSPPGVAKPQHF.

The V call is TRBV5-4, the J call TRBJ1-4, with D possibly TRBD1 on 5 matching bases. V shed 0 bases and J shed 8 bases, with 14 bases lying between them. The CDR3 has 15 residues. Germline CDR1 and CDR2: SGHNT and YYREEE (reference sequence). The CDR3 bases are TGTGCCAGCAGCTTGGACACAGGCGTTGGGGAAAAACTGTTTTTT. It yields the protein CASSLDTGVGEKLFF.

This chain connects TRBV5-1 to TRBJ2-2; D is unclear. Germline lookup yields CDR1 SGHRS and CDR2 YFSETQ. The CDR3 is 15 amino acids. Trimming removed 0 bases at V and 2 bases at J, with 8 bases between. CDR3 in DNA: TGCGCCAGCAGCTTGGTCCCCAGAAACACCGGGGAGCTGTTTTTT. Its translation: CASSLVPRNTGELFF.

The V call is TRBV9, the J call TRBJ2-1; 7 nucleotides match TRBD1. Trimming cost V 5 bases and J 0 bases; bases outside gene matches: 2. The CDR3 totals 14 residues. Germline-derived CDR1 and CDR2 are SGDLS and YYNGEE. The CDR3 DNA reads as TGTGCCAGCAGGAGGGACAGCTCCTACAATGAGCAGTTCTTC. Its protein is CASRRDSSYNEQFF.

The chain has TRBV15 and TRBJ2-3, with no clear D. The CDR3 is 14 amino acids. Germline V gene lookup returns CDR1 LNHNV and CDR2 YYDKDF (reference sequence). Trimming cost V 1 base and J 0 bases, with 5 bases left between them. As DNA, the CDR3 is TGTGCCACCAGCAGAGTTTTAAGCACAGATACGCAGTATTTT. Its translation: CATSRVLSTDTQYF.

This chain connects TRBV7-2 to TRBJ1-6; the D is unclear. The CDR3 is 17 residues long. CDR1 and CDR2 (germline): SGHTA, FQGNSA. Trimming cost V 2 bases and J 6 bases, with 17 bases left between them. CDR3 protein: CASSLIQPGLVNSPLHF. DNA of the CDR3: TGTGCCAGCAGCTTAATCCAGCCCGGGTTGGTTAATTCACCCCTCCACTTT.

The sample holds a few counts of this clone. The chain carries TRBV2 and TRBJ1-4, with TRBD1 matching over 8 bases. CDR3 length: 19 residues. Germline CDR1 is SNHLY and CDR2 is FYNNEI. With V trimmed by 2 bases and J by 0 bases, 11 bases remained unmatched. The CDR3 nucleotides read TGTGCCAGCAGTGAAAAGAGGGGACAGGTGGCTGCAACTAATGAAAAACTGTTTTTT. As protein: CASSEKRGQVAATNEKLFF.